Listed below are T cell receptor beta chains from one sample, sequenced in a study of radiotherapy plus CTLA-4 blockade in lung cancer. Assay: immunoSEQ multiplex PCR; the TCRdb copy retains only in-frame clones and omits some. This sample has about 43,000 clones, with around 70% found just once. The sample here was peripheral blood, taken from a patient treated with radiotherapy plus ipilimumab. These TCRs come from a human donor with non-small cell lung cancer who had a partial response to radiotherapy plus ipilimumab. Both conserved end residues are part of each CDR3. A D gene is named only where the DNA matches it firmly. Clone size is given for some rows only: seen once, a few or many times, or a class if the clone is expanded.

clone size: -
D gene: -
J gene: TRBJ1-1
V gene: TRBV5-1
CDR3 protein: CASSRSSRQANTEAFF
CDR3 DNA: TGCGCCAGCAGCCGTAGTTCACGACAGGCCAACACTGAAGCTTTCTTT

clone size: -
D gene: -
J gene: TRBJ2-5
V gene: TRBV20-1
CDR3 protein: CSANFRETQYF
CDR3 DNA: TGCAGTGCTAACTTTCGTGAGACCCAGTACTTC

clone size: -
D gene: -
J gene: TRBJ1-1
V gene: TRBV19
CDR3 protein: CASSIRVGDSEAFF
CDR3 DNA: TGTGCCAGTAGTATCAGGGTGGGGGACTCTGAAGCTTTCTTT

clone size: few
D gene: -
J gene: TRBJ2-7
V gene: TRBV29-1
CDR3 protein: CSLRLAAGGEQYF
CDR3 DNA: TGCAGCCTCAGACTGGCGGCGGGTGGCGAGCAGTACTTC

clone size: -
D gene: TRBD1
J gene: TRBJ2-2
V gene: TRBV9
CDR3 protein: CASSVAGTDTGELFF
CDR3 DNA: TGTGCCAGCAGCGTAGCTGGGACAGACACCGGGGAGCTGTTTTTT

clone size: few
D gene: -
J gene: TRBJ1-2
V gene: TRBV5-5
CDR3 protein: CASSPYGQYGYTF
CDR3 DNA: TGTGCCAGCAGCCCTTACGGACAGTATGGCTACACCTTC

clone size: -
D gene: -
J gene: TRBJ1-1
V gene: TRBV2
CDR3 protein: CASQITGSTEAFF
CDR3 DNA: TGTGCCAGTCAGATCACAGGGAGCACTGAAGCTTTCTTT

clone size: -
D gene: -
J gene: TRBJ2-1
V gene: TRBV11-3
CDR3 protein: CASSSSVGSEEQFF
CDR3 DNA: TGTGCCAGCAGCTCTTCGGTGGGCTCAGAAGAGCAGTTCTTC

clone size: -
D gene: TRBD1
J gene: TRBJ2-5
V gene: TRBV18
CDR3 protein: CASSRLGTEETQYF
CDR3 DNA: TGTGCCAGCTCTCGGCTCGGGACAGAAGAGACCCAGTACTTC

clone size: -
D gene: -
J gene: TRBJ1-2
V gene: TRBV2
CDR3 protein: CASNLRRGSGYTF
CDR3 DNA: TGTGCCAGCAATCTCAGGAGGGGAAGTGGCTACACCTTC

clone size: -
D gene: -
J gene: TRBJ2-3
V gene: TRBV6-1
CDR3 protein: CASSIRGFTDTQYF
CDR3 DNA: TGTGCCAGCAGTATTAGAGGATTCACAGATACGCAGTATTTT

clone size: -
D gene: TRBD2
J gene: TRBJ2-3
V gene: TRBV5-8
CDR3 protein: CASSLEAGVRDTQYF
CDR3 DNA: TGTGCCAGCAGCTTGGAGGCGGGGGTCAGGGATACGCAGTATTTT

clone size: -
D gene: TRBD1
J gene: TRBJ1-2
V gene: TRBV7-2
CDR3 protein: CASSLSRTGGSNYGYTF
CDR3 DNA: TGTGCCAGCAGCTTAAGCCGGACAGGGGGCAGTAACTATGGCTACACCTTC

clone size: few
D gene: -
J gene: TRBJ1-2
V gene: TRBV10-3
CDR3 protein: CAISVRAGDGYTF
CDR3 DNA: TGTGCCATCAGTGTGAGGGCAGGGGATGGCTACACCTTC

clone size: -
D gene: TRBD2
J gene: TRBJ2-2
V gene: TRBV9
CDR3 protein: CASSVAGRGNTGELFF
CDR3 DNA: TGTGCCAGCAGCGTAGCCGGGAGGGGTAACACCGGGGAGCTGTTTTTT

clone size: -
D gene: -
J gene: TRBJ1-2
V gene: TRBV9
CDR3 protein: CASSVDENYGYTF
CDR3 DNA: TGTGCCAGCAGCGTAGACGAGAACTATGGCTACACCTTC

clone size: -
D gene: TRBD2
J gene: TRBJ2-5
V gene: TRBV7-6
CDR3 protein: CASSLRPLAGVGQETQYF
CDR3 DNA: TGTGCCAGCAGCTTAAGGCCCCTAGCGGGAGTGGGACAAGAGACCCAGTACTTC

clone size: -
D gene: TRBD1
J gene: TRBJ2-3
V gene: TRBV10-1
CDR3 protein: CASSPDRAGTDTQYF
CDR3 DNA: TGCGCCAGCAGCCCGGACAGGGCAGGTACAGATACGCAGTATTTT

clone size: -
D gene: TRBD1
J gene: TRBJ1-2
V gene: TRBV5-6
CDR3 protein: CASRYARTGWRTNYGYTF
CDR3 DNA: TGTGCCAGCAGGTATGCTCGGACAGGCTGGAGGACTAACTATGGCTACACCTTC

clone size: few
D gene: -
J gene: TRBJ1-5
V gene: TRBV6-6
CDR3 protein: CASRPSTGLGNQPQHF
CDR3 DNA: TGTGCCAGCAGACCCTCTACAGGGTTGGGCAATCAGCCCCAGCATTTT

clone size: -
D gene: -
J gene: TRBJ1-5
V gene: TRBV7-2
CDR3 protein: CASSLSPLRFYSNQPQHF
CDR3 DNA: TGTGCCAGCAGCTTAAGCCCCCTCCGATTTTATAGCAATCAGCCCCAGCATTTT

clone size: -
D gene: -
J gene: TRBJ2-7
V gene: TRBV4-3
CDR3 protein: CASSQGAGLSTYEQYF
CDR3 DNA: TGCGCCAGCAGCCAAGGGGCAGGGCTCTCAACCTACGAGCAGTACTTC

clone size: -
D gene: -
J gene: TRBJ1-1
V gene: TRBV29-1
CDR3 protein: CSVEGQANTEAFF
CDR3 DNA: TGCAGCGTTGAAGGACAGGCGAACACTGAAGCTTTCTTT